These T cell receptor beta chains were read from a single sample in a study of OX40 agonist ivuxolimab in advanced cancers. Assay: immunoSEQ multiplex PCR; the TCRdb copy retains only in-frame clones and omits some. The sample includes tens of thousands of clones, 84% of them seen just once. Sequencing used CD4+ or CD8+ T cells sorted from blood, obtained in a trial of the OX40 agonist ivuxolimab. The receptors shown here come from an adult with an advanced solid tumor such as melanoma, head and neck, liver or kidney cancer. Both conserved end residues are part of each CDR3. D genes are given only for firm matches. Clone size is shown for a subset of rows, as once, few, many or a class of expanded clone.

j_call: TRBJ1-4; v_call: TRBV12-5; clone_size: .; d_call: .; cdr3_aa: CASGRDLEEKLFF; cdr3_nt: TGTGCTAGTGGTCGTGACCTAGAAGAAAAACTGTTTTTT
j_call: TRBJ1-1; v_call: TRBV7-2; clone_size: .; d_call: .; cdr3_aa: CAVRVGLMNTEAFF; cdr3_nt: TGTGCCGTCAGGGTGGGGTTGATGAACACTGAAGCTTTCTTT
j_call: TRBJ1-4; v_call: TRBV4-1; clone_size: medium-sized; d_call: .; cdr3_aa: CASSQVEKLFF; cdr3_nt: TGCGCCAGCAGCCAAGTAGAAAAACTGTTTTTT
j_call: TRBJ2-5; v_call: TRBV6-5; clone_size: .; d_call: TRBD2; cdr3_aa: CASRTSGQETQYF; cdr3_nt: TGTGCCAGCCGGACTAGCGGACAAGAGACCCAGTACTTC
j_call: TRBJ2-7; v_call: TRBV29-1; clone_size: .; d_call: .; cdr3_aa: CSVASPYEQYF; cdr3_nt: TGCAGCGTTGCGAGCCCCTACGAGCAGTACTTC
j_call: TRBJ2-1; v_call: TRBV10-3; clone_size: .; d_call: .; cdr3_aa: CATGSGGSGRGSYNEQFF; cdr3_nt: TGTGCCACCGGATCGGGCGGTAGCGGCAGGGGGTCCTACAATGAGCAGTTCTTC
j_call: TRBJ1-4; v_call: TRBV7-9; clone_size: .; d_call: .; cdr3_aa: CASDARGRNEKLFF; cdr3_nt: TGTGCCAGCGACGCGAGGGGCAGGAATGAAAAACTGTTTTTT
j_call: TRBJ1-1; v_call: TRBV5-1; clone_size: .; d_call: .; cdr3_aa: CASSLNTGLTEAFF; cdr3_nt: TGCGCCAGCAGCTTAAATACAGGGCTGACTGAAGCTTTCTTT
j_call: TRBJ2-7; v_call: TRBV18; clone_size: .; d_call: .; cdr3_aa: CASSPGQATYEQHF; cdr3_nt: TGTGCCAGCTCACCGGGGCAGGCCACCTACGAGCAGCACTTC
j_call: TRBJ1-1; v_call: TRBV5-1; clone_size: .; d_call: .; cdr3_aa: CASSFSRPAEAFF; cdr3_nt: TGCGCCAGCAGCTTTTCTCGGCCAGCTGAAGCTTTCTTT
j_call: TRBJ2-1; v_call: TRBV7-2; clone_size: .; d_call: .; cdr3_aa: CASTWDVYNEQFF; cdr3_nt: TGTGCCAGCACCTGGGACGTATACAATGAGCAGTTCTTC
j_call: TRBJ1-5; v_call: TRBV5-6; clone_size: once; d_call: .; cdr3_aa: CASSLGPGARQPQHF; cdr3_nt: TGTGCCAGCAGCTTGGGGCCAGGGGCACGGCAGCCCCAGCATTTT
j_call: TRBJ1-1; v_call: TRBV7-9; clone_size: .; d_call: .; cdr3_aa: CASSFTTQTIEAFF; cdr3_nt: TGTGCCAGCAGCTTCACCACCCAAACGATAGAAGCTTTCTTT
j_call: TRBJ2-3; v_call: TRBV7-6; clone_size: .; d_call: .; cdr3_aa: CASSFSETNTQYF; cdr3_nt: TGTGCCAGCAGCTTCTCGGAGACGAATACGCAGTATTTT
j_call: TRBJ2-4; v_call: TRBV10-2; clone_size: .; d_call: .; cdr3_aa: CASRLGENIQYF; cdr3_nt: TGCGCCAGCAGGTTAGGGGAAAACATTCAGTACTTC
j_call: TRBJ2-2; v_call: TRBV7-8; clone_size: few; d_call: TRBD2; cdr3_aa: CASSLPSGHGELFF; cdr3_nt: TGTGCCAGCAGCTTACCTAGCGGTCACGGGGAGCTGTTTTTT
j_call: TRBJ1-2; v_call: TRBV11-2; clone_size: .; d_call: .; cdr3_aa: CASSLDGQSSYGYTF; cdr3_nt: TGTGCCAGCAGCTTAGATGGACAGAGTTCCTATGGCTACACCTTC
j_call: TRBJ1-2; v_call: TRBV5-6; clone_size: .; d_call: .; cdr3_aa: CASSLGLQYGYTF; cdr3_nt: TGTGCCAGCAGCTTGGGCCTACAATATGGCTACACCTTC